These 29 T cell receptor beta chains came from one sample sequenced in a study of neurological immune-mediated disorders. TCRdb analysed the 5' RACE reads with MiXCR anew, one entry per CDR3 protein. The repertoire holds 55,000 to 65,000 distinct CDR3 sequences, with approximately 12% as singletons. Time point described: longitudinal time-point 1 (baseline). Source material: PBMCs. These receptors came from a male donor with HTLV-1-associated myelopathy (HAM/TSP).

To note about this clonotype: A read error may produce the germline difference seen at one junction end. J is TRBJ1-5 and V is TRBV6-1; D remains unclear. The CDR3 spans 14 residues. Germline values: CDR1 MNHNS, CDR2 SASEGT. CDR3 region: CASSGRVGNQPRHF. The CDR3 region has the DNA TGTGCCAGCAGTGGACGGGTGGGCAATCAGCCCCGGCATTTT.

At least ten counts were recorded for this clonotype. The DNA of the CDR3 is TGTGCCAGCAGCGTTCTCACAGATACGCAGTATTTT. Encoded protein: CASSVLTDTQYF. The chain combines TRBV7-8 with TRBJ2-3; D remains ambiguous. V was pared by 5 bases and J by 2 bases, with 5 bases between. This CDR3 is built from 12 residues. Germline V lookup: CDR1 SGHVS, CDR2 FQNEAQ.

The sample holds many counts of this clonotype. The chain uses TRBV2 and TRBJ2-4; D uncertain. The CDR3 consists of 14 residues. Germline loops: CDR1 SNHLY, CDR2 FYNNEI. V was trimmed by 1 base and J by 0 bases, leaving 4 bases between them. CDR3 region: CASSEGIAKNIQYF. The CDR3 DNA is TGTGCCAGCAGTGAAGGAATAGCCAAAAACATTCAGTACTTC. The whole variable domain, filled in from reference TRBV2 and TRBJ2-4, reads EPEVTQTPSHQVTQMGQEVILRCVPISNHLYFYWYRQILGQKVEFLVSFYNNEISEKSEIFDDQFSVERPDGSNFTLKIRSTKLEDSAMYFCASSEGIAKNIQYFGAGTRLSVL.

The sample holds many counts of this clonotype. The chain is built from TRBV12-3 or TRBV12-4 and TRBJ2-5; 10 bases align to TRBD2. The CDR3 covers 14 residues. Germline trimming cut 8 bases from V and 5 bases from J; bases unmatched to any gene: 8. In DNA, the CDR3 is TGTGCCAGCGGCGAAGGGACTAGCGTGGAGACCCAGTACTTC. The encoded protein is CASGEGTSVETQYF.

This clonotype was observed many times. V gene TRBV7-8 combines with J gene TRBJ1-1; D uncertain. The CDR3 is 14 residues long. Germline CDR1 is SGHVS and CDR2 is FQNEAQ. V lost 5 bases, J lost 1 base, and 11 bases lay in between. DNA of the CDR3: TGTGCCAGCAGCCTTTCTCGACAGAACACTGAAGCTTTCTTT. As protein: CASSLSRQNTEAFF.

This chain links TRBV18 with TRBJ1-2, with D perhaps matching TRBD1 (6 bases). The CDR3 extends over 14 amino acids. The germline V and J ends were trimmed by 3 bases and 8 bases, with 16 bases remaining between them. Germline lookup yields CDR1 KGHSH and CDR2 LQKENI. CDR3 in DNA: TGTGCCAGCTCACCGCTCACAGGGCTGATGGGCTACACCTTC. Translated, it gives CASSPLTGLMGYTF.

This clonotype was seen at least ten times. The chain couples TRBV20-1 to TRBJ2-1; tentative D call: TRBD2 (6 bases). Germline V gene data show CDR1 as DFQATT and CDR2 as SNEGSKA (reference sequence). This CDR3 has 15 amino acids. The V end lost 0 bases, the J end lost 4 bases, and 13 bases lay between the germline ends. CDR3 DNA sequence: TGCAGTGCTAGAGAGAAGGGACTTGCGTACAATGAGCAGTTCTTC. Translation gives CSAREKGLAYNEQFF.

This clonotype was seen a few times. This sequence joins TRBV20-1 and TRBJ2-7; no clear D. V was clipped by 0 bases and J by 0 bases, with 12 bases between them. CDR1 and CDR2 from the germline V gene are DFQATT and SNEGSKA (reference sequence). The CDR3 extends over 15 amino acids. The CDR3, as DNA: TGCAGTGCTAGAGATCCGATCGTAAGCTCCTACGAGCAGTACTTC. It translates to CSARDPIVSSYEQYF.

This clonotype was detected ten times or more. V is TRBV24-1 and J is TRBJ1-1; 9 positions match TRBD1. The V gene's germline CDR1 is KGHDR and CDR2 SFDVKD. Unmatched junction bases numbered 6, after V lost 4 bases and J lost 4 bases. CDR3 length: 15 residues. This chain's CDR3 is CATSEAGTGSTEAFF. CDR3 in DNA: TGTGCCACCAGTGAGGCCGGGACAGGGAGCACTGAAGCTTTCTTT.

This clonotype was recorded at least ten times. This rearrangement joins TRBV9 to TRBJ1-4; D unclear. Germline V gene lookup returns CDR1 SGDLS and CDR2 YYNGEE. With 4 bases removed from V and 5 bases from J, the gap between germline ends came to 12 bases. This CDR3 comprises 14 residues. The CDR3 DNA sequence: TGTGCCAGCAGCCCTGGGGATCGCAATGAAAAACTGTTTTTT. This codes for CASSPGDRNEKLFF.

This clonotype occurred many times. The chain recombines TRBV5-5 with TRBJ2-3; no clear D. V was clipped by 5 bases and J by 2 bases, with 6 bases between them. This CDR3 contains 12 residues. CDR1 and CDR2 from the germline V gene are SGHKS and YYEKEE (reference sequence). This CDR3 is CASREDTDTQYF. The CDR3 coding sequence is TGTGCCAGCAGAGAGGACACAGATACGCAGTATTTT.

At least ten counts were recorded for this clonotype. V gene TRBV7-3 combines with J gene TRBJ2-3; perhaps D is TRBD1 or TRBD2 (5 bases each). Trimming removed 2 bases at V and 1 base at J, with 13 bases between. The germline gives CDR1 SGHTA, CDR2 FQGTGA. The CDR3 sequence is 16 residues long. The CDR3 sequence is CASSLVSGAGTDTQYF. In nucleotides, the CDR3 is TGTGCCAGCAGCTTAGTGTCCGGGGCGGGCACAGATACGCAGTATTTT.

V usage is TRBV5-1 and J usage is TRBJ2-1; no clear D. Germline-derived CDR1 and CDR2 are SGHRS and YFSETQ. V dropped 2 bases and J dropped 5 bases, with 11 bases sitting between them. The CDR3 loop spans 14 amino acids. The CDR3 is CASSLSKPNNEQFF. The CDR3 nucleotides read TGCGCCAGCAGCTTAAGCAAGCCCAACAATGAGCAGTTCTTC.

CDR3 nucleotide sequence: TGTGCCAGCAGTTTTCTCTCTTTTTGGGATACGCAGTATTTT. It specifies CASSFLSFWDTQYF. The chain joins TRBV28 to TRBJ2-3; D gene uncertain. CDR3 size: 14 residues. Trimming cost V 3 bases and J 6 bases, with 13 bases left between them. The germline V gene encodes CDR1 MDHEN and CDR2 SYDVKM.

This clonotype was detected only a few times. The chain couples TRBV18 to TRBJ1-4, with D unresolved. V was shortened by 6 bases and J by 0 bases, with 14 bases between the two germline ends. The germline V gene encodes CDR1 KGHSH and CDR2 LQKENI. CDR3 size: 16 residues. The CDR3 sequence is CASSPPLPTTNEKLFF. In DNA form, the CDR3 reads TGTGCCAGCTCTCCTCCCCTCCCGACAACTAATGAAAAACTGTTTTTT.

This clonotype was seen many times. This chain uses TRBV5-1 with TRBJ2-6; possibly TRBD2 for D (5 bases). Trimming shortened V by 5 bases and J by 4 bases, and 10 bases separated the two germline ends. This CDR3 spans 14 amino acids. Germline lookup yields CDR1 SGHRS and CDR2 YFSETQ. As DNA, the CDR3 is TGCGCCAGCAGGGAGGTCCTCGGGGCCAACGTCCTGACTTTC. Translated: CASREVLGANVLTF.

This clonotype was recorded many times. The V gene is TRBV9, the J gene TRBJ2-3; weak D call: TRBD1 (5 bases). Trimming took 0 bases from V and 0 from J, leaving 8 bases between them. Germline CDR1 reads SGDLS; CDR2 reads YYNGEE. The CDR3 runs to 15 residues. DNA for the CDR3: TGTGCCAGCAGCGTAGCATACAGGAGCACAGATACGCAGTATTTT. Translated: CASSVAYRSTDTQYF.

This clonotype was recorded at least ten times. The CDR3 region has the DNA TGTGCCAGCAGTTTAGACCAGGGGGACGAAAAACTGTTTTTT. It encodes CASSLDQGDEKLFF. The chain has TRBV12-3 or TRBV12-4 and TRBJ1-4; TRBD1 aligns across 7 bases. The CDR3 has 14 residues. After removal of 1 base from V and 8 bases from J, the junction contained 4 bases not matched to a gene.

This clonotype was seen at least ten times. The J gene is TRBJ2-7, the V gene TRBV5-1, with D unresolved. The CDR3 covers 14 residues. Trimming cost V 0 bases and J 2 bases, with 9 bases left between them. Germline V gene data show CDR1 as SGHRS and CDR2 as YFSETQ. CDR3 coding DNA: TGCGCCAGCAGCTTGGGGCCGTCCGCCTACGAGCAGTACTTC. Translated: CASSLGPSAYEQYF.

Comment on this clonotype: This clone may be a read error of a much larger clone one base away. V usage is TRBV29-1 and J usage is TRBJ1-1; 7 bases line up with TRBD1. Germline V CDR1 and CDR2: SQVTM, ANQGSEA. The CDR3 sequence is 13 residues long. V was clipped by 6 bases and J by 4 bases; unmatched bases: 8. The CDR3 sequence is CSVPRAGGTEAFF. The CDR3 DNA is TGCAGCGTACCTCGGGCAGGGGGCACTGAAGCTTTCTTT.

Ten or more counts support this clonotype. This chain joins TRBV5-6 and TRBJ1-2; D unresolved. The V gene's germline CDR1 is SGHDT and CDR2 YYEEEE. The CDR3 sequence is 12 residues long. Trimming stripped 4 bases from V and 4 bases from J, with 8 bases between. This CDR3 reads CASSRGAYGYTF. The DNA of the CDR3 is TGTGCCAGCAGCCGGGGAGCCTATGGCTACACCTTC.

This clonotype was picked up many times. V is TRBV12-3 or TRBV12-4 and J is TRBJ1-1, with a possible D match to TRBD1 (6 bases). This CDR3 spans 16 amino acids. Trimming removed 7 bases at V and 6 bases at J, with 24 bases between. CDR3 amino acids: CASTGRGLRDTAEAFF. CDR3 bases: TGTGCCAGCACCGGCAGGGGCCTCCGAGATACGGCTGAAGCTTTCTTT.

This clonotype was picked up many times. As DNA, the CDR3 is TGCAGTGCGACGGGCGGGGACAGTAATGAAAAACTGTTTTTT. Translation gives CSATGGDSNEKLFF. V is TRBV20-1 and J is TRBJ1-4, with 7 bases fitting TRBD1. Germline CDR1 DFQATT, CDR2 SNEGSKA (reference sequence). The CDR3 runs to 14 residues. V shed 6 bases, J shed 4 bases, and the junction held 8 bases outside the gene matches.

About this clonotype: At one of its ends the junction is not consistent with the germline gene, which may arise from a read error. V and J are TRBV5-1 and TRBJ1-1; a possible D gene is TRBD1 (5 bases). Per the germline V gene, CDR1 is SGHRS and CDR2 is YFSETQ. CDR3 length: 15 residues. The CDR3 coding sequence is TGCACCAGCAGCTCTCAAGGGGATGGAAACACGGAAGCTTTCTTT. Translated, it gives CTSSSQGDGNTEAFF.

Ten or more counts support this clonotype. The chain recombines TRBV10-2 with TRBJ1-2; a weak D match, TRBD1 (5 bases). This CDR3 is 13 amino acids long. Trimming removed 9 bases from V and 2 bases from J, with 13 bases in between. From germline, CDR1 is WSHSY and CDR2 SAAADI. In DNA form, the CDR3 reads TGCGCCAGTGGGGACGGACTAAACTATGGCTACACCTTC. This sequence encodes CASGDGLNYGYTF.

This clonotype was detected many times. The chain uses TRBV2 and TRBJ1-5; a weak D match, TRBD1 (5 bases). Trimming pared 3 bases from V and 1 base from J, leaving 7 bases between. This CDR3 contains 14 residues. Germline assignment: CDR1 SNHLY and CDR2 FYNNEI. CDR3 protein: CASSDRASNQPQHF. The CDR3 nucleotides read TGTGCCAGCAGTGACAGGGCCAGCAATCAGCCCCAGCATTTT.

This clonotype was picked up many times. V is TRBV29-1 and J is TRBJ1-2; weak D call: TRBD1 (5 bases). Germline lookup yields CDR1 SQVTM and CDR2 ANQGSEA. The ends were cut back, 0 bases at V and 10 bases at J, with 15 bases in the middle. The CDR3 runs to 13 residues. In nucleotides, the CDR3 is TGCAGCGTTGAAGATCTTGGGACTAAAATCTACACCTTC. It is translated as CSVEDLGTKIYTF.

J is TRBJ1-2 and V is TRBV6-2 or TRBV6-3, with unresolved D. This CDR3 is built from 18 residues. The V gene's germline CDR1 is MNHEY and CDR2 SVGEGT. Trimming shortened V by 0 bases and J by 3 bases, and 20 bases separated the two germline ends. The chain's CDR3 is CASSYSPAGHNFYYGYTF. The CDR3 region has the DNA TGTGCCAGCAGTTACTCACCCGCAGGCCACAATTTTTACTATGGCTACACCTTC.

This clonotype has a handful of counts. The gene calls are TRBV4-1 and TRBJ1-2; weak D call: TRBD1 (6 bases). The CDR3 has 15 residues. V dropped 2 bases and J dropped 4 bases, with 14 bases sitting between them. The germline V gene has CDR1 MGHRA and CDR2 YSYEKL. Written as DNA, the CDR3 is TGCGCCAGCAGCCAACACAGCGGGGGCCTCTATGGCTACACCTTC. Its translation is CASSQHSGGLYGYTF.